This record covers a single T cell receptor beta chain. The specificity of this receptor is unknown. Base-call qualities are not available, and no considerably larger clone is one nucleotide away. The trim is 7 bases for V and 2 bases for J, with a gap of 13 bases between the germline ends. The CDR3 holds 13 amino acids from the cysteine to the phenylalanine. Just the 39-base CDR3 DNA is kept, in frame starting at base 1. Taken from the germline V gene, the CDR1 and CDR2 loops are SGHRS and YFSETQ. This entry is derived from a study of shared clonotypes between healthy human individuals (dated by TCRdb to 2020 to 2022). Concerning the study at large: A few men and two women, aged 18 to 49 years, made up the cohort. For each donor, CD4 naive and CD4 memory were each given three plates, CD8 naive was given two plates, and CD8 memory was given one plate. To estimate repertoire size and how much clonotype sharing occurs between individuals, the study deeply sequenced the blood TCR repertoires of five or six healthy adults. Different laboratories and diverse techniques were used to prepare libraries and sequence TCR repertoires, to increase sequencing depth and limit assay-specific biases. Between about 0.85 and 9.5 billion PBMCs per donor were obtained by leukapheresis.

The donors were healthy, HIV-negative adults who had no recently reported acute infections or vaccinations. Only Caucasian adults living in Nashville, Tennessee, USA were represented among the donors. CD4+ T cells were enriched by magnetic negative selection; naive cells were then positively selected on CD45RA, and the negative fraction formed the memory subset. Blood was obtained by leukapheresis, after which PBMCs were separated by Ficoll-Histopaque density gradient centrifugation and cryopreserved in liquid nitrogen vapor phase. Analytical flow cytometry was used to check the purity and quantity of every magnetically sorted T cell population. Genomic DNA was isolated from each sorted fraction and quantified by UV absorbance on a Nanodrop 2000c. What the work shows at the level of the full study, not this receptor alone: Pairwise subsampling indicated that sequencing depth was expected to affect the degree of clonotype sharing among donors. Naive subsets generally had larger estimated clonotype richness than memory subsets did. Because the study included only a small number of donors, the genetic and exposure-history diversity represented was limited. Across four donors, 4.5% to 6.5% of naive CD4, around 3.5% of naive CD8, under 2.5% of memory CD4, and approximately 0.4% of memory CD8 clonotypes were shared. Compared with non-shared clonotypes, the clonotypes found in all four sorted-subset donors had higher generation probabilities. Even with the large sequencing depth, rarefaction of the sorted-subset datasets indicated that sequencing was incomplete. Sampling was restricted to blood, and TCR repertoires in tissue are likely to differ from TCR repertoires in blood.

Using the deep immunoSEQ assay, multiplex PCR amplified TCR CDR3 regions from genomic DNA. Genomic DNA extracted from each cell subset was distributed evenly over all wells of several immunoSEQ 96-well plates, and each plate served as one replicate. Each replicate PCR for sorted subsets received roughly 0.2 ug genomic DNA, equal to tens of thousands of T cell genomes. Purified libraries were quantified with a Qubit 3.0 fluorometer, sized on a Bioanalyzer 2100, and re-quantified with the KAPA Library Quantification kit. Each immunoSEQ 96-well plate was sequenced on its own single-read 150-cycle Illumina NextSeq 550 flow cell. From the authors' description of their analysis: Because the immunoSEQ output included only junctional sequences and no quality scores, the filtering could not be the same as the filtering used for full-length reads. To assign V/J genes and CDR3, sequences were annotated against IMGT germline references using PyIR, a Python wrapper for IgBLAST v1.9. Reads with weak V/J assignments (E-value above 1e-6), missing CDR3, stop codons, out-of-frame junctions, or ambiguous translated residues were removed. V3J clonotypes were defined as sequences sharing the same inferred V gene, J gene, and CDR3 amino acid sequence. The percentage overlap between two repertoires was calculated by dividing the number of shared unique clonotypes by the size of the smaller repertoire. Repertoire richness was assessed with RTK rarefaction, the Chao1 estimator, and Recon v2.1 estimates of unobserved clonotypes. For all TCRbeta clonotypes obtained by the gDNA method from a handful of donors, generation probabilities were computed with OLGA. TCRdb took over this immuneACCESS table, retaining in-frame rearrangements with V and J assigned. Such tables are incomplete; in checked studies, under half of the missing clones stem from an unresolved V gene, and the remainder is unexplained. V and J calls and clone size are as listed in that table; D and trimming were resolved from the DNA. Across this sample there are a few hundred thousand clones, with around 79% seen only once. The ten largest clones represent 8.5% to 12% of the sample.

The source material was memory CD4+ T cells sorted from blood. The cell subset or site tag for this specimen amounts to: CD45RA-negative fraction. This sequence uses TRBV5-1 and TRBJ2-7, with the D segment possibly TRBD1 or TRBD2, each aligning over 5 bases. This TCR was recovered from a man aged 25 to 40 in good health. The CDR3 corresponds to CASGWDGTYEQYF. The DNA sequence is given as TGCGCCAGCGGATGGGACGGGACCTACGAGCAGTACTTC.